This T cell receptor (beta chain) was sequenced during a study of spatial heterogeneity in lung cancer. At least ten counts were recorded for this clonotype. A junction end diverges from the germline sequence, so it may reflect a read error. TCRdb re-called the 5' RACE reads through MiXCR, storing one row per CDR3 protein. The sample includes tens of thousands of distinct CDR3 sequences, about 9.5% of them seen just once. The time point denotes: blood at routine non-recurrence follow-up after resection. Whole RNA came from tumor, nontumor lung or frozen PBMC and was sequenced without being sorted. This sequence was found in a female donor with early-stage non-small cell lung cancer. The sample here was PBMCs, taken at follow-up.

The CDR3 sequence: CSAERSGRAPGELFF. As DNA, the CDR3 is TGCAGCGCTGAACGTAGCGGGAGGGCCCCCGGGGAGCTGTTTTTT. V gene TRBV29-1 combines with J gene TRBJ2-2; TRBD2 agrees at 11 bases. The germline V gene has CDR1 SQVTM and CDR2 ANQGSEA. The CDR3 is made up of 15 amino acids.